What follows are 29 T cell receptor beta chains derived from one specimen sequenced in a study of T cells in Graves' hyperthyroidism and ophthalmopathy (dated by TCRdb to between 2018 and 2021). Receptors were amplified or captured by multiplex PCR. The data were produced on an Illumina HiSeq 2000. TCR beta CDR3 regions were amplified from RNA transcripts. The TCR CDR3 was subjected to a first round of RT-PCR using the HTBI primer set and the Qiagen OneStep RT-PCR kit. TCRdb reprocessed the public reads (quality trimming at Q25 with fastp, clone calling with MiXCR) and kept in-frame beta chains. For every CDR3 protein sequence, its rows merge into one entry that carries the most common genes and DNA. Recorded for this sample are about 47,000 distinct CDR3 sequences; 54% of them occurred a single time. Clones ranked in the top ten supply over 30% of the sample. The sequenced material came from peripheral blood or thyroid tissue (not recorded which). The receptors come from a man aged 18 to 29 with Graves' hyperthyroidism.

The V gene is TRBV11-2, the J gene TRBJ2-3; the match to TRBD2 covers 7 bases. Germline-derived CDR1 and CDR2 are SGHAT and FQNNGV. V shed 3 bases and J 2 bases; nucleotides not matched to a gene: 8. The CDR3 runs to 16 residues. CDR3 DNA sequence: TGTGCCAGCAGCTTGCTTCGCGGGAGTATCACAGATACGCAGTATTTT. The encoded protein is CASSLLRGSITDTQYF.

The V call is TRBV2, the J call TRBJ1-5; 9 bases map to TRBD1. This CDR3 has 14 residues. Trimming took 5 bases from V and 7 from J; bases not matched to a gene: 6. Germline V gene lookup returns CDR1 SNHLY and CDR2 FYNNEI. The chain's CDR3 is CASSRTGVGQPQHF. CDR3 in DNA: TGTGCCAGCAGTCGGACAGGGGTTGGGCAGCCCCAGCATTTT.

The chain is built from TRBV29-1 and TRBJ1-1, with no clear D. CDR1 is SQVTM and CDR2 is ANQGSEA in the germline V gene. Trimming pared 1 base from V and 7 bases from J, leaving 13 bases between. The length of the CDR3 is 13 residues. The CDR3 spells CSVEGARSDEAFF. The CDR3 region has the DNA TGCAGCGTTGAAGGGGCAAGGTCGGATGAAGCTTTCTTT.

In its sample, this clonotype was seen many times. The V and J genes are TRBV12-3 or TRBV12-4 and TRBJ2-2, with 7 nucleotides matching TRBD1. This CDR3 spans 15 amino acids. The J segment lost 5 bases and the V segment lost 6 bases, leaving 9 bases of the junction unmatched. The CDR3 sequence is CASSPTGFGTGELFF. In nucleotides, the CDR3 is TGTGCCAGCAGCCCGACAGGGTTTGGGACCGGGGAGCTGTTTTTT.

Within the sample, this clonotype is medium-sized. J is TRBJ1-1 and V is TRBV24-1; TRBD1 aligns across 9 bases. CDR1 KGHDR and CDR2 SFDVKD come from the germline V gene. CDR3 length: 14 amino acids. Germline trimming cut 4 bases from V and 5 bases from J; bases unmatched to any gene: 4. The CDR3, as DNA: TGTGCCACCAGTGACCGCGGGACAGGGACTGAAGCTTTCTTT. It is translated as CATSDRGTGTEAFF.

The V gene is TRBV19, the J gene TRBJ1-4, with D perhaps TRBD1 (6 bases). The CDR3 is 19 residues long. Between the trimmed V and J ends, which lost 3 bases and 5 bases, there was a span of 25 bases. Looked up from germline, CDR1 is LNHDA and CDR2 is SQIVND (reference sequence). The CDR3 DNA follows: TGTGCCAGTAGTATCTCCGAGTTTTATGGGGGCTACAGGAATGAAAAACTGTTTTTT. It specifies CASSISEFYGGYRNEKLFF.

This clonotype was seen many times. This chain links TRBV5-1 with TRBJ1-2; tentative D call: TRBD1 (5 bases). Per the germline V gene, CDR1 is SGHRS and CDR2 is YFSETQ. The CDR3 covers 14 residues. V shed 7 bases and J shed 2 bases, with 15 bases lying between them. CDR3 in DNA: TGCGCCAGCGCAACCGGGGCAGCAAACTATGGCTACACCTTC. Translation gives CASATGAANYGYTF.

The table lists this clonotype with many counts. This chain joins TRBV19 and TRBJ1-6; no clear D. CDR3 length equals 13 residues. Looked up from germline, CDR1 is LNHDA and CDR2 is SQIVND (reference sequence). V dropped 4 bases and J dropped 7 bases, with 8 bases sitting between them. CDR3 sequence (DNA): TGTGCCAGTAGTACGGCCAGAAATTCACCCCTCCACTTT. Translating gives CASSTARNSPLHF.

CDR3 sequence (DNA): TGTGCCAGCAGCCTGTGGGACAGGGGGTACTACGAGCAGTACTTC. As protein: CASSLWDRGYYEQYF. This chain uses TRBV7-8 with TRBJ2-7; 11 nucleotides line up with TRBD1. CDR3 length: 15 residues. Germline V gene sequence: CDR1 SGHVS, CDR2 FQNEAQ. V gave up 5 bases and J gave up 3 bases; unmatched junction bases: 6.

Regarding this clonotype: This could be a read error, since a much larger clone is one nucleotide away. The genes are TRBV2 and TRBJ1-3; no reliable D call. The CDR3 spans 15 residues. Germline-derived CDR1 and CDR2 are SNHLY and FYNNEI. The V end was cut by 5 bases, the J end by 2 bases, with 13 bases between. The CDR3 DNA sequence: TGTGCCAGCAGTAGAGGACCCGGGCCTGGAAACACCATATATTTT. Translating it yields CASSRGPGPGNTIYF. Complete variable domain (other parts from reference TRBV2 and TRBJ1-3): EPEVTQTPSHQVTQMGQEVILRCVPISNHLYFYWYRQILGQKVEFLVSFYNNEISEKSEIFDDQFSVERPDGSNFTLKIRSTKLEDSAMYFCASSRGPGPGNTIYFGEGSWLTVV.

In its sample, this clonotype was seen many times. J is TRBJ1-2 and V is TRBV10-3; D ambiguous. This CDR3 region has 12 residues. Trimming removed 7 bases from V and 1 base from J, with 7 bases in between. The germline CDR1 and CDR2 sequences are ENHRY and SYGVKD. The CDR3 region is CAITGDNYGYTF. DNA of the CDR3: TGTGCCATCACCGGGGATAACTATGGCTACACCTTC.

The V and J genes are TRBV15 and TRBJ1-2; no clear D. V lost 3 bases, J lost 5 bases, and 7 bases lay in between. CDR1 is LNHNV and CDR2 is YYDKDF in the germline V gene (reference sequence). The CDR3 has 12 residues. The CDR3 region is CATSSDGYGYTF. As DNA, the CDR3 is TGTGCCACCAGCAGCGACGGGTATGGCTACACCTTC. The complete variable domain, with remaining parts taken from reference TRBV15 and TRBJ1-2, reads DAMVIQNPRYQVTQFGKPVTLSCSQTLNHNVMYWYQQKSSQAPKLLFHYYDKDFNNEADTPDNFQSRRPNTSFCFLDIRSPGLGDTAMYLCATSSDGYGYTFGSGTRLTVV.

This chain links TRBV29-1 with TRBJ2-6; 8 bases are shared with TRBD2. The CDR3 has 16 residues. CDR1 and CDR2 from the germline V gene are SQVTM and ANQGSEA. Trimming removed 4 bases from V and 4 bases from J; junction bases left unmatched: 9. This CDR3 reads CSVALAGLPGANVLTF. The CDR3 DNA is TGCAGCGTTGCGTTAGCGGGATTACCCGGGGCCAACGTCCTGACTTTC.

As to this clonotype: Since no conserved phenylalanine or tryptophan closes the CDR3, a read error is the likely cause. The chain carries TRBV14 and TRBJ2-7, with 7 nucleotides matching TRBD2. Germline CDR1 SGHDN, CDR2 FVKESK. CDR3 length: 14 residues. V was pared by 1 base and J by 3 bases, with 3 bases of the junction left unmatched. CDR3 amino acids: CASSQGASGYEQYL. In DNA, the CDR3 is TGTGCCAGCAGCCAAGGGGCTAGCGGCTACGAGCAGTACCTC.

This chain uses TRBV29-1 with TRBJ2-2, with 7 bases identical to TRBD2. Germline V gene data show CDR1 as SQVTM and CDR2 as ANQGSEA. The CDR3 is 14 residues long. Losses at the gene ends were 4 bases for V and 4 bases for J; bases not matched to a gene: 6. The CDR3 reads CSVALGGSTGELFF. The CDR3, as DNA: TGCAGCGTTGCGTTGGGGGGGAGCACCGGGGAGCTGTTTTTT.

In its sample, this clonotype was seen a few times. The junction departs from germline at one end; a sequencing error may be responsible. This chain connects TRBV2 to TRBJ1-1, with a weak D call TRBD1 (5 bases). Germline V gene sequence: CDR1 SNHLY, CDR2 FYNNEI. CDR3 length: 14 amino acids. The CDR3 DNA is TGTGCCAGCAGTGACTGGGGGATCAGCACTGAAGCTTCCTTT. Protein: CASSDWGISTEASF.

This clonotype was seen many times. The J gene is TRBJ1-5, the V gene TRBV3-1; the D is unclear. The V end lost 4 bases, the J end lost 9 bases, and 13 bases lay between the germline ends. Germline V gene sequence: CDR1 LGHDT, CDR2 YNNKEL (reference sequence). This CDR3 comprises 13 residues. The chain's CDR3 is CASSPSGLLPQHF. The CDR3 coding sequence is TGTGCCAGCAGCCCGTCAGGACTTTTGCCCCAGCATTTT.

At least ten counts were recorded for this clonotype. This rearrangement joins TRBV20-1 to TRBJ1-6; tentative D call: TRBD1 (6 bases). The V end was cut by 4 bases, the J end by 3 bases, with 10 bases between. Germline lookup yields CDR1 DFQATT and CDR2 SNEGSKA (reference sequence). The CDR3 runs to 14 residues. CDR3 amino acids: CSATEGDYNSPLHF. The CDR3 coding sequence is TGCAGTGCTACCGAGGGGGACTATAATTCACCCCTCCACTTT.

The table lists this clonotype with many counts. The chain carries TRBV4-1 and TRBJ1-5; D is unresolved. This CDR3 comprises 15 residues. The germline V and J ends were trimmed by 1 base and 0 bases, with 7 bases remaining between them. Germline V gives CDR1 MGHRA, CDR2 YSYEKL. CDR3 region: CASSQVPNSNQPQHF. Here the CDR3 DNA reads TGCGCCAGCAGCCAAGTTCCCAATAGCAATCAGCCCCAGCATTTT.

This clonotype appeared many times. The chain couples TRBV7-2 to TRBJ2-7, with D possibly matching TRBD2 (6 bases). The CDR3 length is 15 residues. With 1 base removed from V and 1 base from J, the gap between germline ends came to 11 bases. Germline values: CDR1 SGHTA, CDR2 FQGNSA. The CDR3 spells CASSLVLANSYEQYF. The CDR3 nucleotides read TGTGCCAGCAGCTTAGTTCTAGCGAATTCCTACGAGCAGTACTTC.

This clonotype was seen just once. The chain couples TRBV20-1 to TRBJ1-6; unclear D gene. This CDR3 comprises 12 residues. From germline, CDR1 is DFQATT and CDR2 SNEGSKA (reference sequence). Trimming pared 7 bases from V and 6 bases from J, leaving 10 bases between. CDR3 bases: TGCAGTGTCCTGGCCTCTAATTCACCCCTCCACTTT. The encoded protein is CSVLASNSPLHF.

The rearrangement joins TRBV7-6 to TRBJ1-5; D not certain. Trimming removed 3 bases from V and 7 bases from J, with 7 bases in between. Germline CDR1 reads SGHVS; CDR2 reads FNYEAQ. The CDR3 totals 12 residues. In DNA, the CDR3 is TGTGCCAGCAGCTTGGGCGGCCAGCCCCAGCATTTT. Translation: CASSLGGQPQHF.

This clonotype was found many times. The chain is built from TRBV28 and TRBJ1-2; perhaps TRBD1 as D (5 bases). The CDR3 totals 14 residues. V was clipped by 3 bases and J by 6 bases, with 14 bases between them. Looked up from germline, CDR1 is MDHEN and CDR2 is SYDVKM. The CDR3 spells CASSFPPRVHGYTF. In DNA form, the CDR3 reads TGTGCCAGCAGTTTCCCTCCCAGGGTCCATGGCTACACCTTC.

At least ten counts were recorded for this clonotype. This may stem from a read error, because a much larger clone lies one nucleotide away. The chain is built from TRBV19 and TRBJ2-2; possible D gene TRBD1, 6 bases. Germline-derived CDR1 and CDR2 are LNHDA and SQIVND (reference sequence). Trimming shortened V by 9 bases and J by 1 base, and 15 bases separated the two germline ends. This CDR3 is 15 amino acids long. CDR3 DNA: TGTGCCAGCCGACAGGACGAATTGAACACCGGGGAGCTGTTTTTT. It yields the protein CASRQDELNTGELFF.

The chain has TRBV6-5 and TRBJ2-7; 13 bases fit TRBD2. V lost 6 bases to trimming and J lost 2 bases; unmatched junction nucleotides: 4. The germline CDR1 and CDR2 sequences are MNHEY and SVGAGI. This CDR3 has 15 amino acids. CDR3 protein: CASRLGLAGTYEQYF. The DNA of the CDR3 is TGTGCCAGCAGGTTGGGACTAGCGGGAACCTACGAGCAGTACTTC.

This clonotype was counted ten times or more. The chain joins TRBV20-1 to TRBJ2-2; 7 bases are a match to TRBD1. With V trimmed by 7 bases and J by 0 bases, 5 bases remained unmatched. The CDR3 has 14 residues. CDR1 is DFQATT, CDR2 SNEGSKA, per germline (reference sequence). The CDR3 loop is CSVGGTANTGELFF. CDR3 in DNA: TGCAGTGTAGGGGGCACTGCGAACACCGGGGAGCTGTTTTTT.

The chain uses TRBV19 and TRBJ1-6; tentatively, D is TRBD1 (6 bases). The germline CDR1 and CDR2 sequences are LNHDA and SQIVND (reference sequence). Trimming removed 4 bases from V and 7 bases from J, with 11 bases in between. The CDR3 sequence is 14 residues long. DNA for the CDR3: TGTGCCAGTAGTACCGGACAGCCCAATTCACCCCTCCACTTT. This sequence encodes CASSTGQPNSPLHF.

This chain links TRBV10-2 with TRBJ1-1; the match to TRBD1 covers 7 bases. The CDR3 has 14 residues. Germline lookup yields CDR1 WSHSY and CDR2 SAAADI. V gave up 9 bases and J gave up 0 bases; unmatched junction bases: 7. CDR3 nucleotide sequence: TGCGCCAGTAGGGGACAGATTATGAACACTGAAGCTTTCTTT. Amino acid sequence: CASRGQIMNTEAFF.

The J gene is TRBJ1-1, the V gene TRBV7-2; a weak D match, TRBD1 (6 bases). The CDR3 is made up of 13 amino acids. Trimming left V 1 base short and J 4 bases short, with 7 bases between. CDR1 is SGHTA and CDR2 is FQGNSA in the germline V gene. The CDR3 spells CASSLEGGTEAFF. Here the CDR3 DNA reads TGTGCCAGCAGCTTAGAAGGGGGCACTGAAGCTTTCTTT.